The 27 T cell receptor beta chains below come from one sample, sequenced in a study of tumor-infiltrating lymphocytes in primary liver carcinoma. Synthesis of TCR beta cDNA was carried out from approximately 0.55 ug total RNA with a constant-region primer. Three nested multiplex PCR rounds of slightly modified ARM-PCR generated TCR beta libraries. The study ran its first two PCR rounds for nine to ten cycles each, using TRBV1-TRBV30 forward primers and a C-beta reverse primer. TCRdb re-analysed the multiplex PCR reads in MiXCR, keeping a single row per CDR3 protein. The profile shows about 75,000 distinct CDR3 sequences, approximately 70% of them singletons. Starting material for RNA and DNA co-extraction consisted of 20-30 mg of unsorted bulk tissue. Input material: tumor-adjacent normal liver tissue. These receptors were collected from a man aged 40-49 years with primary liver carcinoma and hepatitis B virus infection.

Points on this clonotype: In this CDR3 the conserved last residue, phenylalanine or tryptophan, is missing, so a read error is likely. This chain links TRBV29-1 with TRBJ2-2; the match to TRBD2 covers 7 bases. Germline V gene data show CDR1 as SQVTM and CDR2 as ANQGSEA. CDR3 length equals 15 residues. The CDR3 reads CSVESPGLGSGELFY. In DNA, the CDR3 is TGCAGCGTGGAGTCCCCTGGACTAGGGTCCGGGGAACTGTTTTAT.

Points on this clonotype: One base away lies a much larger clone, so this may be a sequencing read error. The chain is built from TRBV6-5 and TRBJ2-5; D is possibly TRBD1 (5 bases). V was pared by 3 bases and J by 4 bases, with 15 bases between. The CDR3 consists of 15 residues. Germline values: CDR1 MNHEY, CDR2 SVGAGI. Written as DNA, the CDR3 is TGTGCCAGCAGTTATGGGGCAGAACATCGAGAGACCCAGTACTTC. Amino acid sequence: CASSYGAEHRETQYF.

The count of this clonotype is one. A much larger clone lies one base from this, so it may be a read error. The chain links TRBV11-2 to TRBJ1-6, with 9 nucleotides matching TRBD1. Germline V lookup: CDR1 SGHAT, CDR2 FQNNGV. The CDR3 is 15 amino acids. V shed 2 bases and J 9 bases; nucleotides not matched to a gene: 5. Written as DNA, the CDR3 is TGTGCCAGCAGCTTACGGGACAGGGCCATTTCACCCCTCCACTTT. The encoded protein is CASSLRDRAISPLHF.

CDR3 region: CASSSLGIGGSYNEQFF. The CDR3 DNA is TGTGCCAGCAGCTCCCTTGGAATAGGGGGCTCCTACAATGAGCAGTTCTTC. The rearrangement joins TRBV7-8 to TRBJ2-1, with TRBD1 as a possible D gene (6 bases). Per germline, CDR1 SGHVS and CDR2 FQNEAQ. V was cut by 4 bases and J by 0 bases, with 16 bases left in between. This CDR3 is built from 17 residues.

The genes are TRBV12-3 or TRBV12-4 and TRBJ2-2; 8 nucleotides align to TRBD1. CDR3 length equals 14 residues. The J segment lost 17 bases and the V segment lost 6 bases, leaving 17 bases of the junction unmatched. The CDR3 DNA follows: TGTGCCAGCAGCCACCACAGGGGGGCCGGGAAACTCTTTTTT. Translated: CASSHHRGAGKLFF.

In regard to this clonotype: The junction shows a germline mismatch at one end, possibly a read error. The chain joins TRBV12-3 or TRBV12-4 to TRBJ2-1; D call uncertain. The CDR3 has 14 residues. The CDR3 sequence: CASSSSVSYNDQFF. The CDR3 nucleotides read TGTGCCAGCAGTTCGTCAGTCTCCTACAATGATCAGTTCTTC.

V and J are TRBV12-3 or TRBV12-4 and TRBJ2-7, with 8 bases lining up with TRBD1. With V trimmed by 5 bases and J by 13 bases, 19 bases remained unmatched. The CDR3 is made up of 15 amino acids. The CDR3 DNA reads as TGTGCCAGCAGTCGGGGGACAGGCGGTTCCTATCGGCACTACTTC. Translating it yields CASSRGTGGSYRHYF.

On this clonotype: One junction end disagrees with the germline gene, perhaps due to a read error. The rearrangement uses TRBV10-3 and TRBJ2-7; 7 bases fit TRBD2. CDR3 length: 16 residues. Germline CDR1 and CDR2: ENHRY and SYGVKD. CDR3 amino acids: CAISELGSGRSHEQYF. CDR3 nucleotides: TGTGCCATCAGTGAGCTCGGTAGCGGGCGCTCCCACGAGCAATACTTC.

This clonotype has at least ten counts. This chain connects TRBV11-2 to TRBJ1-4; 8 nucleotides align to TRBD1. With V trimmed by 0 bases and J by 7 bases, 4 bases remained unmatched. The CDR3 contains 15 residues. The germline V gene encodes CDR1 SGHAT and CDR2 FQNNGV. The CDR3 loop reads CASSLDPTGVEKLFF. The CDR3 DNA is TGTGCCAGCAGCTTAGACCCGACAGGGGTTGAAAAACTGTTTTTT.

In regard to this clonotype: One end of the junction is discordant with germline, which a read error may explain. This rearrangement joins TRBV6-5 to TRBJ2-3; D gene uncertain. This CDR3 is 14 amino acids long. Germline assignment: CDR1 MNHEY and CDR2 SVGAGI. The CDR3 DNA is TGTGCAAGCAGAGCGACACAACGCACAGATACGCAGTATTTT. It is translated as CASRATQRTDTQYF.

The chain employs TRBV12-3 or TRBV12-4 and TRBJ2-1; 10 positions match TRBD2. Losses at the gene ends were 6 bases for V and 9 bases for J; bases not matched to a gene: 8. This CDR3 is built from 14 residues. The CDR3 region is CASSSGTSAFEQFF. The CDR3 coding sequence is TGTGCCAGCAGCTCCGGGACTAGCGCGTTTGAGCAGTTCTTC.

V gene TRBV5-6 combines with J gene TRBJ2-7; 7 positions agree with TRBD1. The CDR3 is made up of 14 amino acids. The ends lost 2 bases at V and 2 bases at J; junction bases unmatched: 4. In germline, CDR1 is SGHDT, CDR2 YYEEEE. The DNA for the CDR3 is TGTGCCAGCAGCTTCCAAGGGACAGCCTACGAGCAGTACTTC. Amino acids: CASSFQGTAYEQYF.

The chain links TRBV28 to TRBJ2-7; TRBD1 is a possible D gene (6 bases). CDR3 length: 13 residues. Trimming took 7 bases from V and 3 from J, leaving 13 bases between them. Per germline, CDR1 MDHEN and CDR2 SYDVKM. The CDR3 is CASNMGHLYEQYF. The CDR3 DNA is TGTGCCAGCAATATGGGACACCTCTACGAGCAGTACTTC.

Note on this clonotype: This sequence may be a read error, since a much larger clone differs from it by one base. V is TRBV12-3 or TRBV12-4 and J is TRBJ1-1; 7 bases agree with TRBD1. The CDR3 totals 14 residues. Trimming cost V 5 bases and J 5 bases; bases outside gene matches: 8. CDR3 nucleotide sequence: TGTGCCAGCAGTATCGGGACCAGGGGGACTGAAGCTTTCTTT. Amino acid sequence: CASSIGTRGTEAFF.

This clonotype has only a few counts. At one end, the junction sequence differs from germline, possibly due to a read error. This rearrangement joins TRBV7-9 to TRBJ1-1; 7 bases match TRBD1. The CDR3 is 14 residues long. Germline CDR1 is SEHNR and CDR2 is FQNEAQ (reference sequence). The CDR3 DNA reads as TGCGCCAGCAGCTTACGGGACAGCGACACTGAAGCTTTCTTT. Amino acid sequence: CASSLRDSDTEAFF.

A word on this clonotype: The junction and the germline gene differ at one end; a read error may be behind it. This chain links TRBV12-3 or TRBV12-4 with TRBJ1-1; D may be TRBD1 (6 bases). There are 11 residues in the CDR3. In nucleotides, the CDR3 is TGTGCCAGCGCCGGGGGCACTGAAGATTTCTTT. This codes for CASAGGTEDFF.

A word on this clonotype: Without the conserved terminal phenylalanine or tryptophan, this CDR3 likely stems from a read error. The chain carries TRBV6-5 and TRBJ2-5, with 14 bases lining up with TRBD2. Germline V CDR1 and CDR2: MNHEY, SVGAGI. The CDR3 has 17 amino acids. The DNA for the CDR3 is TGTGCTACCCTCGGACTAGCGGGAGGCACCCTCCAAGAGACCCAGTACCTC. As protein: CATLGLAGGTLQETQYL.

Note on this clonotype: This clone may be a read error of a much larger clone one base away. The chain combines TRBV29-1 with TRBJ1-1; no reliable D call. There are 15 residues in the CDR3. Germline CDR1 SQVTM, CDR2 ANQGSEA. The chain's CDR3 is CSVEAGWGMNTVAFF. DNA for the CDR3: TGCAGCGTTGAAGCGGGGTGGGGAATGAACACTGTAGCTTTCTTT.

V gene TRBV6-5 combines with J gene TRBJ2-7, with D hard to call. This CDR3 contains 14 residues. Germline V gives CDR1 MNHEY, CDR2 SVGAGI. CDR3 sequence reads: CGSSSTSSSYEQYF. The CDR3 DNA reads as TGTGGCAGTAGTTCTACGTCGAGCTCCTACGAGCAGTACTTC.

Concerning this clonotype itself: The CDR3 ends on some other residue instead of the conserved phenylalanine or tryptophan, so this is likely a read error. The rearrangement links TRBV11-2 to TRBJ2-4; D is undetermined. The germline gives CDR1 SGHAT, CDR2 FQNNGV. The CDR3 spans 18 residues. CDR3 nucleotides: TGTGCCAGCAGCCCAACTGAGACTTCCACGGTGGCCAAGAACATTCAGTACTCC. This translates into CASSPTETSTVAKNIQYS.

This chain connects TRBV28 to TRBJ1-2, with a tentative D call TRBD1 (5 bases). Germline V CDR1 and CDR2: MDHEN, SYDVKM. CDR3 length: 13 amino acids. The CDR3 loop reads CVSRSGIPYGYTF. CDR3 in DNA: TGTGTCAGTAGATCAGGGATTCCCTATGGCTACACCTTC.

Judged by abundance, this clonotype is medium-sized. The chain combines TRBV11-2 with TRBJ1-1; perhaps TRBD1 as D (5 bases). Trimming stripped 5 bases from V and 6 bases from J, with 28 bases between. This CDR3 spans 18 amino acids. CDR1 and CDR2 from the germline V gene are SGHAT and FQNNGV. CDR3 DNA sequence: TGTGCCAGCAGCCCCTTAAGGGGCCGAGCGCTGATCGCCCCTGAAGCTTTCTTT. It yields the protein CASSPLRGRALIAPEAFF.

As regards this clonotype: This may arise from a read error, as a much more abundant clone is one base away. The chain employs TRBV4-3 and TRBJ2-7; D remains ambiguous. Germline V gene sequence: CDR1 LGHNA, CDR2 YSLEER. This CDR3 region has 13 residues. For the CDR3, the DNA is TGCGCCAGCAACCAAGATCTGCCCTACGAGCTGTACTTC. Amino acid sequence: CASNQDLPYELYF.

With respect to this clonotype: The junction departs from the called germline gene at one end, perhaps through a read error. J is TRBJ2-2 and V is TRBV6-2 or TRBV6-3; 7 bases fit TRBD2. Germline V CDR1 and CDR2: MNHEY, SVGEGT. This CDR3 region has 13 residues. The DNA of the CDR3 is TGTGCCAGCAGTTACTACTTAAGCGGGGATCTGTGTTTT. Translation gives CASSYYLSGDLCF.

This sequence joins TRBV5-1 and TRBJ2-3; 8 bases match TRBD2. CDR3 length: 15 residues. CDR1 and CDR2 from the germline V gene are SGHRS and YFSETQ. The V and J ends lost 9 bases and 4 bases, in that order; junction bases with no gene match: 13. The CDR3 DNA follows: TGCGCCATCAGTGGCACAGCGGGAGTCTCAGATACGCAGTATTTT. Its translation: CAISGTAGVSDTQYF.

By its share, this clonotype is medium-sized (0.01 to 0.1%). V gene TRBV11-2 combines with J gene TRBJ2-7; tentatively, D is TRBD1 (5 bases). Per the germline V gene, CDR1 is SGHAT and CDR2 is FQNNGV. With 3 bases removed from V and 0 bases from J, the gap between germline ends came to 9 bases. The CDR3 spans 14 residues. The chain's CDR3 is CASSFGHPSYEQYF. In DNA, the CDR3 is TGTGCCAGCAGCTTCGGACACCCCTCCTACGAGCAGTACTTC.

A remark on this clonotype: One end of the junction varies from germline; a read error may be responsible. This chain uses TRBV6-1 with TRBJ1-5; D uncertain. The J call is in doubt because the DNA end fits TRBJ2-3 better. Germline V gene data show CDR1 as MNHNS and CDR2 as SASEGT. The CDR3 contains 17 residues. The CDR3, as DNA: TGCGCCAGCAGTGAAACCCGAGAAGGAACAGTCAATCAGCCCCAGTATTTT. Amino acids: CASSETREGTVNQPQYF.